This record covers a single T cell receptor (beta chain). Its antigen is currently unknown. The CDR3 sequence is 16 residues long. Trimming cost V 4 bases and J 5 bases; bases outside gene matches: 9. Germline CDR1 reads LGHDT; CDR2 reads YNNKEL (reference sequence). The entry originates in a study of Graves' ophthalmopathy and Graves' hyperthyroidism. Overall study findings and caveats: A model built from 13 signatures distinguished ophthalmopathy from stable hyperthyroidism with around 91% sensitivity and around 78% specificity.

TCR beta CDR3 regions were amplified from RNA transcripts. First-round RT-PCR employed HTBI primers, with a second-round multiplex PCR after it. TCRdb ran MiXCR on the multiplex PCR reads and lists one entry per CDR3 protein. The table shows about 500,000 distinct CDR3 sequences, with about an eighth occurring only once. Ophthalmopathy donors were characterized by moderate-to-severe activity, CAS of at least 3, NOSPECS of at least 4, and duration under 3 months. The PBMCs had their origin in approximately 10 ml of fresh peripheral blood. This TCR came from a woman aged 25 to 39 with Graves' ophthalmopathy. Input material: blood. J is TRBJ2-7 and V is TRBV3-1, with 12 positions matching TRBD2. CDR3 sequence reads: CASSLQTSGSPDEQYF. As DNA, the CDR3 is TGTGCCAGCAGCCTTCAGACTAGCGGGAGTCCGGACGAGCAGTACTTC.